This section outlines one T cell receptor (beta chain) sequence together with its context. Germline V gene data show CDR1 as LNHNV and CDR2 as YYDKDF (reference sequence). After removal of 5 bases from V and 3 bases from J, the junction contained 9 bases not matched to a gene. The CDR3 length is 15 residues. This entry is derived from a study of PD-1 blockade in mismatch repair-deficient tumors. The table came from immunoSEQ multiplex PCR; TCRdb's copy has only in-frame clones and leaves some out. This sample has some 97,000 clones, with about four fifths found just once. V usage is TRBV15 and J usage is TRBJ1-1; 7 bases match TRBD1. The sequence was collected from an adult with mismatch repair-deficient cancer. The sample in question was peripheral blood, obtained about 36 weeks after starting pembrolizumab. Written as DNA, the CDR3 is TGTGCCACCAGCCCCCGACAGGGTCCGGACACTGAAGCTTTCTTT. Translation: CATSPRQGPDTEAFF.